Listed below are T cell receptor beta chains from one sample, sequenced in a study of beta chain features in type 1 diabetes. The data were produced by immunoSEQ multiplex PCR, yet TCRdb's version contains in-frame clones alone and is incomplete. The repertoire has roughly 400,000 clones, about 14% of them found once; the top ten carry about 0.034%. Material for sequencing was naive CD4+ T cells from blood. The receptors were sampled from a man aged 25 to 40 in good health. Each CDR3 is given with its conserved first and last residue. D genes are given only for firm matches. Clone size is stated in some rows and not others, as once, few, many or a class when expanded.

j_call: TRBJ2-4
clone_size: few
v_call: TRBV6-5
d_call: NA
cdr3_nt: TGTGCCAGCAGTTACTCGACCGAAAACATTCAGTACTTC
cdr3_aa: CASSYSTENIQYF

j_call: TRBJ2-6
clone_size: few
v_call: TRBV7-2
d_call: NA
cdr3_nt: TGTGCCAGCAGTAGGGACACTAACTCTGGGGCCAACGTCCTGACTTTC
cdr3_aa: CASSRDTNSGANVLTF

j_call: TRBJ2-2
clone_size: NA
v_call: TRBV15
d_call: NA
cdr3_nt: TGTGCCACCAGCAGAGAGTCCACCGGGGAGCTGTTTTTT
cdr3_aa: CATSRESTGELFF

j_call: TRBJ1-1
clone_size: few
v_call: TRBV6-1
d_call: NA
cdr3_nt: TGTGCCACTATTCGACATGCTTTCTTT
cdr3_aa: CATIRHAFF

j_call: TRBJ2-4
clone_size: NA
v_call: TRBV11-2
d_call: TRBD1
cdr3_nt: TGTGCCAGCAGCATAGCGACCGGGACAGTGTCTACCATTCAGTACTTC
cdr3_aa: CASSIATGTVSTIQYF

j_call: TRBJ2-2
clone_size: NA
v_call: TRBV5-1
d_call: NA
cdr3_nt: TGCGCCAGCGGACAGCAGGGCGGGGAGCTGTTTTTT
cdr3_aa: CASGQQGGELFF

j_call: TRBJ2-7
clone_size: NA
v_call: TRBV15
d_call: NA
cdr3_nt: TGTGCCACCAGCAGAGATCTGAGGAGGACCTACGAGCAGTACTTC
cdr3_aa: CATSRDLRRTYEQYF

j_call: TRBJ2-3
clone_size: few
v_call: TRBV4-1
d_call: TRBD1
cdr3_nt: TGCGCCAGCAGCCGAACAGGGGGCACAGATACGCAGTATTTT
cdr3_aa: CASSRTGGTDTQYF

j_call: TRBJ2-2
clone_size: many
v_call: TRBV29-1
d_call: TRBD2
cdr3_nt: TGCAGCGTTTCACTAGCGGGTGGGGAGCTGTTTTTT
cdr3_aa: CSVSLAGGELFF

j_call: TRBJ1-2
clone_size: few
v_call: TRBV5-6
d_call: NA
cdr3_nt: TGTGCCAGCAGCTTGGACGGCTATGGCTACACCTTC
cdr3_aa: CASSLDGYGYTF

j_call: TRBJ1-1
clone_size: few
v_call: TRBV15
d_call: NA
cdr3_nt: TGTGCCACCAGCAGAGATACCCTAAGTCGGGGCAGGGAGGGTTATGCTTTCTTT
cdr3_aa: CATSRDTLSRGREGYAFF

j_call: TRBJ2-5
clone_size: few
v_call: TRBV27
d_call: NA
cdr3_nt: TGTGCCAGCAGTCCCTCAGTACAAGAGACCCAGTACTTC
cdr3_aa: CASSPSVQETQYF

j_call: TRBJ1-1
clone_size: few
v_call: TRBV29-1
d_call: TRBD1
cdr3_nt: TGCAGCGTTGACCGACAGGGTCCCCTCCCTTTCTTT
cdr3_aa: CSVDRQGPLPFF

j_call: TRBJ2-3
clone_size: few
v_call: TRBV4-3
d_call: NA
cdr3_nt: TGCGCCAGCAGCCCGTCTCCGGTTAAAGATACGCAGTATTTT
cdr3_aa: CASSPSPVKDTQYF

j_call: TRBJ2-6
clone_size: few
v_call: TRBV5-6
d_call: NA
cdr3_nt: TGTGCCAGCAGCTTGGTCGGACGCTCTGGGGCCAACGTCCTGACTTTC
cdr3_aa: CASSLVGRSGANVLTF

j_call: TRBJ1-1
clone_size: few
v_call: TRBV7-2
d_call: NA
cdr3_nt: TGTGCCAGCAGCTTAACCCGAAGGAGCACTGAAGCTTTCTTT
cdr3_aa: CASSLTRRSTEAFF

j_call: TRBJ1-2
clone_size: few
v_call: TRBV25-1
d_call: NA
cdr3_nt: TGTGCCAGCAGTCAGGGTGGCTATGGCTACACCTTC
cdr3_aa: CASSQGGYGYTF

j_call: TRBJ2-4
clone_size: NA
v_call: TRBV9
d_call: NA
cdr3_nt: TGTGCCAGCAGCGTAGAAAGCGGGAACATTCAGTACTTC
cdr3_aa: CASSVESGNIQYF

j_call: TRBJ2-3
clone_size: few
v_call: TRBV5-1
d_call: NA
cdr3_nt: TGCGCCAGCAGCGGGATGCGGGTCACAGATACGCAGTATTTT
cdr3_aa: CASSGMRVTDTQYF

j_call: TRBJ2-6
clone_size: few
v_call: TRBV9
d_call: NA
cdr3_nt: TGTGCCAGCAGTGCAGACAGGCGCCCTGGGGCCAACGTCCTGACTTTC
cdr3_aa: CASSADRRPGANVLTF

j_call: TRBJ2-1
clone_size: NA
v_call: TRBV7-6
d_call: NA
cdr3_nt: TGTGCCAGCAGCGAACAGGGATATCTGAATGGGCAGTTCTTC
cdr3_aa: CASSEQGYLNGQFF

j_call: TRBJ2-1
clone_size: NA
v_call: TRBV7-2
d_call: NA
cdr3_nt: TGTGCCAGCAGCCCAGCTGTTGAGCAGTTCTTC
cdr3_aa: CASSPAVEQFF

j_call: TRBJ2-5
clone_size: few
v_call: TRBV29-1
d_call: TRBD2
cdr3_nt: TGCAGCGTTCGGCCAGCGGGAGGAGGAGAGACCCAGTACTTC
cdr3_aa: CSVRPAGGGETQYF

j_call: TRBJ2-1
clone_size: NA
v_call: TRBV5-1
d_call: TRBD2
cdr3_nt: TGCGCCAGCCGGCACGGACCCGGGACTAGCGTTAGCTCCTACAATGAGCAGTTCTTC
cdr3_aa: CASRHGPGTSVSSYNEQFF

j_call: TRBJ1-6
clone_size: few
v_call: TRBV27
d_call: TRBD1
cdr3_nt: TGTGCCAGCAGACGAGGACAGGGGAATTCACCCCTCCACTTT
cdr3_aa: CASRRGQGNSPLHF

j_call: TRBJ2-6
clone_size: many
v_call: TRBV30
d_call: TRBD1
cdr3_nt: TGTGCCTGGACCCCGGGACAGGGAAAGTCTGGGGCCAACGTCCTGACTTTC
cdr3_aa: CAWTPGQGKSGANVLTF

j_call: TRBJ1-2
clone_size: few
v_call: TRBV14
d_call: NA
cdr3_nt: TGTGCCAGCAGCCAATCTGGAAATGGCTACACCTTC
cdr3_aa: CASSQSGNGYTF

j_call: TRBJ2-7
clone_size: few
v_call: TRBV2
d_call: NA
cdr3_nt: TGTGCCAGCAGTGAAGCGCTTCGGCGGGGCCACGAGCAGTACTTC
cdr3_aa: CASSEALRRGHEQYF

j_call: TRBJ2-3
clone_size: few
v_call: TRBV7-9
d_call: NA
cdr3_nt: TGTGCCAGCAGCCTCGGTGGCACAGATACGCAGTATTTT
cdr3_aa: CASSLGGTDTQYF

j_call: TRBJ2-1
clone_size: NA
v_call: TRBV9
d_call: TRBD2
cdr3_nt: TGTGCCAGCAGCGGAGCGGGAGGACTCTCCTACAATGAGCAGTTCTTC
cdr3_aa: CASSGAGGLSYNEQFF

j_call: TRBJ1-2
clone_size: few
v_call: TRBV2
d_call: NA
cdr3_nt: TGTGCCAGCAGAAGAGAGCTCGGCTACACCTTC
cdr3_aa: CASRRELGYTF

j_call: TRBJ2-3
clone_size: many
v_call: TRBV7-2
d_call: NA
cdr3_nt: TGTGCCAGCAGCCGGACAGGCACAGATACGCAGTATTTT
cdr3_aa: CASSRTGTDTQYF

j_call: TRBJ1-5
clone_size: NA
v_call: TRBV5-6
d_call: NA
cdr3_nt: TGTGCCAGCAGCTTAGAGATGGCCGCACCCCAGCATTTT
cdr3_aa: CASSLEMAAPQHF

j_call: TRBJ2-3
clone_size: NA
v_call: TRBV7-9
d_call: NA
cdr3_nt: TGTGCCAGCAGCAGACGGGGACCGCGGGCAGATACGCAGTATTTT
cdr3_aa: CASSRRGPRADTQYF

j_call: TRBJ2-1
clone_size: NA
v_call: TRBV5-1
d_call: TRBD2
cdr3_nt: TGCGCCAGCAGCTTGGTTTTAGCGGGAATCGATGAGCAGTTCTTC
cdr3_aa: CASSLVLAGIDEQFF

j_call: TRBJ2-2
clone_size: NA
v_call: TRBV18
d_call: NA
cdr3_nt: TGTGCCAGCTCACCGGCGGATCTTCGGACCGGGGAGCTGTTTTTT
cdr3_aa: CASSPADLRTGELFF

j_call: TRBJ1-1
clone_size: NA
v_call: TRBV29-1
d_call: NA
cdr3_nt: TGCAGCGTTGATTTGCCGGGGGTAGGAACTGAAGCTTTCTTT
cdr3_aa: CSVDLPGVGTEAFF

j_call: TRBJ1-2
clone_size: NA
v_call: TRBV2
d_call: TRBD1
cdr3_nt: TGTGCCAGCAGTGACGTCGTGACAGGGGACGGCTATGGCTACACCTTC
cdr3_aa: CASSDVVTGDGYGYTF

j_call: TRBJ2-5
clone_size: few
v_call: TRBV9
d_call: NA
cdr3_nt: TGTGCCAGCAGCTCGCATGTCTTGGAAGAGACCCAGTACTTC
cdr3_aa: CASSSHVLEETQYF

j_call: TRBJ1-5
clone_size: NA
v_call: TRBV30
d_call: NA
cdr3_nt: TGTGCCTGGTCGGGGGGGCAGGATCAGCCCCAGCATTTT
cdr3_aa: CAWSGGQDQPQHF

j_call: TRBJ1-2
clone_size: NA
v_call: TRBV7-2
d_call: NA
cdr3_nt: TGTGCCAGCAGCTTAGCGCTGGGTTATGGCTACACCTTC
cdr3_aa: CASSLALGYGYTF

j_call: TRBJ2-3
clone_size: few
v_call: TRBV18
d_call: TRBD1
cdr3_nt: TGTGCCAGCTCACCTTCGGACAGGGGTGTCGATACGCAGTATTTT
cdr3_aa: CASSPSDRGVDTQYF

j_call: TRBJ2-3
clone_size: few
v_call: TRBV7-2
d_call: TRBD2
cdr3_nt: TGTGCCAGCAGTTTAGCGGGAGGGCCTATTATCCGGCGCACAGATACGCAGTATTTT
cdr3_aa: CASSLAGGPIIRRTDTQYF

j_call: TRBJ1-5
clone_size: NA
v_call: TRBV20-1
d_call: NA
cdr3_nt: TGCAGTGCTAGAGAAGTGGGGGCCCAGCATTTT
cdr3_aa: CSAREVGAQHF

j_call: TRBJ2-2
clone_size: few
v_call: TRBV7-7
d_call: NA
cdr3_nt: TGTGCCAGCAGCTTAGTGGCGGGGCACCCCGGGGAGCTGTTTTTT
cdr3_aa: CASSLVAGHPGELFF

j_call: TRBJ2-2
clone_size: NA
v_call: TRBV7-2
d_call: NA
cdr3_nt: TGTGCCAGCAGCCCGGGACTTCCCACCGGGGAGCTGTTTTTT
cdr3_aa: CASSPGLPTGELFF

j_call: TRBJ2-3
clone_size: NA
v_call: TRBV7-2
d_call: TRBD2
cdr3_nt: TGTGCCAGCAGCGATAGCGGGCGGCTATCGACCACAGATACGCAGTATTTT
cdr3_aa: CASSDSGRLSTTDTQYF

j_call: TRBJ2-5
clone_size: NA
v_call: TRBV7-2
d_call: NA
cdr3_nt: TGTGCCAGCAGCCCCGTCGTAGCGACCCAGTACTTC
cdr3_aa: CASSPVVATQYF

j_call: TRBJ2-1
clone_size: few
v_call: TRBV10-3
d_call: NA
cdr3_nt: TGTGCCATCAGTGACCTCGGACGGCGCATCTACAATGAGCAGTTCTTC
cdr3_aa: CAISDLGRRIYNEQFF

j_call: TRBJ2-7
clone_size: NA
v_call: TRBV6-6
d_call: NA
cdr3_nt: TGTGCCAGCAGTTACTACCCATACGAGCAGTACTTC
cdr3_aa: CASSYYPYEQYF

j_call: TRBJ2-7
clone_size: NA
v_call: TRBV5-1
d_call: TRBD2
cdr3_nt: TGCGCCAGCCGTCGACGGGAGGTTGGCCTGGACGAGCAGTACTTC
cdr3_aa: CASRRREVGLDEQYF

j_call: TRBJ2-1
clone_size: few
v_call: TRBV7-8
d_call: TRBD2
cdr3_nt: TGTGCCAGCAGCGAACGACTAGCGCCTTTGCATGAGCAGTTCTTC
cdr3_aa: CASSERLAPLHEQFF

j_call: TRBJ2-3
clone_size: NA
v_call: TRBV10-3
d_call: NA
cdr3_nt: TGTGCCATCAAGGGGAGATCCACAGATACGCAGTATTTT
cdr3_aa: CAIKGRSTDTQYF